This T cell receptor (beta chain) was sequenced in a study of T cell changes during pregnancy in multiple sclerosis. Data came from immunoSEQ multiplex PCR; TCRdb stores just in-frame clones and leaves some out. The sample contains around 57,000 clones, 90% to 95% of which appear only once. Germline CDR1 reads DFQATT; CDR2 reads SNEGSKA (reference sequence). The CDR3 is made up of 11 amino acids. The sequencing used peripheral blood, collected after pregnancy. The receptor comes from a female donor in good health, enrolled as a control in a pregnancy study. This chain joins TRBV20-1 and TRBJ2-5; 8 nucleotides match TRBD2. The CDR3 DNA follows: TGCAGGATAGCGGGACAAGAGACCCAGTACTTC. Translated: CRIAGQETQYF.